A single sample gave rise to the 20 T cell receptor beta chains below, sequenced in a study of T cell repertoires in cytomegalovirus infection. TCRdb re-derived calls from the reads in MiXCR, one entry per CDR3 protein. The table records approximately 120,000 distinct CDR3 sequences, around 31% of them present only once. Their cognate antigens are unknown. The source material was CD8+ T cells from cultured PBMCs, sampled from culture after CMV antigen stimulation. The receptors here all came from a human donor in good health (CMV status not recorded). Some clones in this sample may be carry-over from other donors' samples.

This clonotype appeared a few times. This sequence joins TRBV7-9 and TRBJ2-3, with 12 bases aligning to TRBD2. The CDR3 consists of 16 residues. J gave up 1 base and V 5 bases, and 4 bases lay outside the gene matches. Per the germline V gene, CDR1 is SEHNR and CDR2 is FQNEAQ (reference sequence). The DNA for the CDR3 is TGTGCCAGCAGCGTAAGGACTAGCGGGGGCACAGATACGCAGTATTTT. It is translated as CASSVRTSGGTDTQYF. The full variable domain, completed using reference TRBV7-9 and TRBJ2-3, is DTGVSQNPRHKITKRGQNVTFRCDPISEHNRLYWYRQTLGQGPEFLTYFQNEAQLEKSRLLSDRFSAERPKGSFSTLEIQRTEQGDSAMYLCASSVRTSGGTDTQYFGPGTRLTVL.

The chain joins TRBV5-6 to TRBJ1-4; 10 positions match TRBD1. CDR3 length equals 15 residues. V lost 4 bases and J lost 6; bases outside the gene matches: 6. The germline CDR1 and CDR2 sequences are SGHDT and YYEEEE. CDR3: CASSPRTGGYEKLFF. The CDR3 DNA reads TGTGCCAGCAGCCCGAGGACAGGGGGTTATGAAAAACTGTTTTTT.

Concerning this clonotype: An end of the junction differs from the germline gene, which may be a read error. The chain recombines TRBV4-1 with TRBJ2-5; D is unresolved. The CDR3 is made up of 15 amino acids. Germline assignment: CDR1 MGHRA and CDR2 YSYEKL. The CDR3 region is CASRQGSEYQETQYF. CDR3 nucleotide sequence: TGCGCCAGCAGACAAGGCTCAGAGTACCAAGAGACCCAGTACTTC.

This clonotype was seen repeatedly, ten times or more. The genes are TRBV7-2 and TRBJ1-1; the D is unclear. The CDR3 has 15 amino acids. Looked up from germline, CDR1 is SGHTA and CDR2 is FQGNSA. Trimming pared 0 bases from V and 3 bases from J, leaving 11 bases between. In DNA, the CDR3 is TGTGCCAGCAGCTTAGCGGACCGGGGATACACTGAAGCTTTCTTT. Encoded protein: CASSLADRGYTEAFF.

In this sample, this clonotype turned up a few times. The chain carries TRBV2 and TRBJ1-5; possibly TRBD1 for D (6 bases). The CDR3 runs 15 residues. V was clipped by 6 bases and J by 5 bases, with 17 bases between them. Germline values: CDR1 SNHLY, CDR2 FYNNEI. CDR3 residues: CASSTGIALDQPQHF. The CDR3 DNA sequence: TGTGCCAGCAGCACAGGGATCGCTCTAGATCAGCCCCAGCATTTT.

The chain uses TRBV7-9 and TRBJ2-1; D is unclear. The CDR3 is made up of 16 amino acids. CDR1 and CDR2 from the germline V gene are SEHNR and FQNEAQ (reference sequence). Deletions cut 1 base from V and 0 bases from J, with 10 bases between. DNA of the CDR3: TGTGCCAGCAGCTTAGATCCGCGAAGCTCCTACAATGAGCAGTTCTTC. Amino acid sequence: CASSLDPRSSYNEQFF.

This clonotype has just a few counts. CDR3 sequence: CASSFKQGGEQYF. The CDR3 region has the DNA TGTGCCAGCAGCTTTAAACAAGGGGGCGAGCAGTACTTC. The rearrangement uses TRBV7-6 and TRBJ2-7; maybe TRBD1 (6 bases). The germline CDR1 and CDR2 sequences are SGHVS and FNYEAQ. V lost 3 bases to trimming and J lost 6 bases, with 12 bases between them. This CDR3 comprises 13 residues.

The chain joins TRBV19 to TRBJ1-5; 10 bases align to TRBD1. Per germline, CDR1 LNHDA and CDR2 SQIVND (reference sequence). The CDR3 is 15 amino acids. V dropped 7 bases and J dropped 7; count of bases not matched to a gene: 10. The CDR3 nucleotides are TGTGCCAGTACCGCCTCCGGGACAGGGGTCCAGCCCCAGCATTTT. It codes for CASTASGTGVQPQHF.

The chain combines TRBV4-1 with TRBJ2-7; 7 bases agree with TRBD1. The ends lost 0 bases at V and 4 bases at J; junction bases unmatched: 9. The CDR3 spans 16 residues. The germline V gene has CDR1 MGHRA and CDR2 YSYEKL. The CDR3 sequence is CASSQEPRNRGYEQYF. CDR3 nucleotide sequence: TGCGCCAGCAGCCAAGAGCCACGGAACAGGGGTTACGAGCAGTACTTC.

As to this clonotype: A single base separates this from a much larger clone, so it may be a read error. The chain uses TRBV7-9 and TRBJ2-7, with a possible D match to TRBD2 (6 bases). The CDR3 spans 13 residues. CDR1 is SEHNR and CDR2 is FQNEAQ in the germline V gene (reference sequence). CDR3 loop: CASGLVGGAEQYF. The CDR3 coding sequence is TGTGCCAGCGGCTTAGTAGGAGGGGCCGAGCAGTACTTC.

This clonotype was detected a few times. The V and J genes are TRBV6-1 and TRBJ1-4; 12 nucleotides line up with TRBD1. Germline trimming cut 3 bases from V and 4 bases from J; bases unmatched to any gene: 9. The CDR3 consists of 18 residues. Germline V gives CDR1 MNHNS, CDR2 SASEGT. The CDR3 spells CASSDPGQGAVVNEKLFF. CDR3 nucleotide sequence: TGTGCCAGCAGTGACCCGGGACAGGGGGCCGTTGTTAATGAAAAACTGTTTTTT.

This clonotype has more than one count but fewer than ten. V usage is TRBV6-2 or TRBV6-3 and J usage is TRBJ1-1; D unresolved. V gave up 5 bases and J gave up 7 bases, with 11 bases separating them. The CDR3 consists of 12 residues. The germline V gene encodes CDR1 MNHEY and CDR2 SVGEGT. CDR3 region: CASSTEWGEAFF. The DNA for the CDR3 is TGTGCCAGCAGTACAGAATGGGGTGAAGCTTTCTTT.

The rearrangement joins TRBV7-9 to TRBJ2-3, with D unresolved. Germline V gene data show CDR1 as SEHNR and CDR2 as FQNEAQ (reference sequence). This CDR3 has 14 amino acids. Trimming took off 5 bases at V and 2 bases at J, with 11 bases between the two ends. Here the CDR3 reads CASSQLSNTDTQYF. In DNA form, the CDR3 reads TGTGCCAGCAGCCAACTCTCCAACACAGATACGCAGTATTTT. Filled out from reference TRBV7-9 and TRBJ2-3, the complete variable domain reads DTGVSQNPRHKITKRGQNVTFRCDPISEHNRLYWYRQTLGQGPEFLTYFQNEAQLEKSRLLSDRFSAERPKGSFSTLEIQRTEQGDSAMYLCASSQLSNTDTQYFGPGTRLTVL.

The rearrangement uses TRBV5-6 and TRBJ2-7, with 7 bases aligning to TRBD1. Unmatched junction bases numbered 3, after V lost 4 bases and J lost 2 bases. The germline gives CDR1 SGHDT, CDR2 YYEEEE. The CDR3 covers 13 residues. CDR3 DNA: TGTGCCAGCAGCGCACAGGGGCCCTACGAGCAGTACTTC. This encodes CASSAQGPYEQYF.

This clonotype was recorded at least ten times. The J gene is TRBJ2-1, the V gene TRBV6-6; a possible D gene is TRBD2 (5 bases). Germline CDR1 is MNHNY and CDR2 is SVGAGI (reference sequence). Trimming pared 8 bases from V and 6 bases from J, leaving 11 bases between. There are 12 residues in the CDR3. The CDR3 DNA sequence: TGTGCCAGCCGGGAAGGTGGCAATGAGCAGTTCTTC. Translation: CASREGGNEQFF.

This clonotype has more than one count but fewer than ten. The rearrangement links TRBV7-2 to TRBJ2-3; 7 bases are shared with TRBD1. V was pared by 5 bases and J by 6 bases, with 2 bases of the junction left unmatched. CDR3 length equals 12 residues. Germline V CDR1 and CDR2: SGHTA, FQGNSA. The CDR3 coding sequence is TGTGCCAGCAGCCAAGGGGGCGATACGCAGTATTTT. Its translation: CASSQGGDTQYF.

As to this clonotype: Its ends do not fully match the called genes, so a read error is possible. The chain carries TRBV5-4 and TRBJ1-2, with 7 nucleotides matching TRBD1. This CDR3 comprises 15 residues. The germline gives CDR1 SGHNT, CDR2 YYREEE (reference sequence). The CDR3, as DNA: TGTGTCAGCAGCTTAGGACAGGCGCCCAACTATGGCTACACCTTC. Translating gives CVSSLGQAPNYGYTF.

The DNA of the CDR3 is TGTGCCAGTAGTATCTATGGGACCTCGAATGAAAAACTGTTTTTT. Protein product: CASSIYGTSNEKLFF. The V call is TRBV19, the J call TRBJ1-4, with a weak D call TRBD1 (5 bases). Trimming cost V 3 bases and J 5 bases, with 13 bases left between them. Germline assignment: CDR1 LNHDA and CDR2 SQIVND (reference sequence). The length of the CDR3 is 15 residues.

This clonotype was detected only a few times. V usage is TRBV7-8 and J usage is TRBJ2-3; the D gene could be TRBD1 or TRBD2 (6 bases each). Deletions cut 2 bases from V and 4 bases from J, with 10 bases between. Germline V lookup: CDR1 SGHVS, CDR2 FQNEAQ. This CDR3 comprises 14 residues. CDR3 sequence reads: CASSLTRGPDTQYF. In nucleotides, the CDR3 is TGTGCCAGCAGCTTAACACGGGGGCCAGATACGCAGTATTTT.

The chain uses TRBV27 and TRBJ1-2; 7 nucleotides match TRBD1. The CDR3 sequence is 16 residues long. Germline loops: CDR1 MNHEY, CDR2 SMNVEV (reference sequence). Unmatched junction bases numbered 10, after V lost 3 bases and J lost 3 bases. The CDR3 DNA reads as TGTGCCAGCAGTTTTTACCCGGGACAGCATGACTATGGCTACACCTTC. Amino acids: CASSFYPGQHDYGYTF.